The 3 T cell receptor beta chains presented below share a single source sample, sequenced in a study of blood T cell repertoires in COVID-19. Sequencing was performed with immunoSEQ multiplex PCR; in TCRdb, only in-frame clones are kept and a portion is missing. The sample lists over 200,000 clones, over 65% occurring once. The sequencing sample was made of peripheral blood. These receptors were obtained from a woman of 80 years or more with acute or convalescent COVID-19.

J is TRBJ2-7 and V is TRBV6-6, with D possibly TRBD2 on 5 matching bases. Germline assignment: CDR1 MNHNY and CDR2 SVGAGI (reference sequence). This CDR3 spans 15 amino acids. Trimming cost V 0 bases and J 3 bases, with 12 bases left between them. The CDR3 is CASSYSRGVGYEQYF. CDR3 DNA sequence: TGTGCCAGCAGTTACTCTCGGGGTGTGGGCTACGAGCAGTACTTC.

The CDR3 reads CASSWRGVSGANVLTF. The CDR3 coding sequence is TGTGCCAGCAGCTGGCGGGGCGTCTCTGGGGCCAACGTCCTGACTTTC. The chain joins TRBV7-9 to TRBJ2-6; maybe TRBD2 (6 bases). The CDR3 has 16 residues. V lost 4 bases to trimming and J lost 0 bases, with 10 bases between them. Germline V gene data show CDR1 as SEHNR and CDR2 as FQNEAQ (reference sequence).

The chain links TRBV5-4 to TRBJ1-1, with 9 bases lining up with TRBD1. From germline, CDR1 is SGHNT and CDR2 YYREEE (reference sequence). Trimming at V came to 5 bases and at J to 6 bases, leaving 8 bases not matched to a gene. The CDR3 consists of 14 residues. CDR3 region: CASRLQGAFSEAFF. The DNA for the CDR3 is TGTGCCAGCAGACTACAGGGGGCATTCTCTGAAGCTTTCTTT.